Listed below are T cell receptor beta chains from one sample, sequenced in a study of monozygotic twins with cystic fibrosis. The assay was immunoSEQ multiplex PCR, and TCRdb's table has in-frame clones only and misses some. The sample lists some 33,000 clones, about nine tenths seen once, with about 0.2% in the top ten. Sequenced input: blood. The receptor set was obtained from a boy aged 2 to 10 with cystic fibrosis. Both conserved end residues are part of each CDR3. D genes are given only for firm matches. The listing skips clone size in some rows; elsewhere it reads once, few, many or a size class.

V gene,D gene,J gene,clone size,CDR3 protein,CDR3 DNA
TRBV7-9,.,TRBJ1-2,.,CASSSRLTPSGSSLGGYTF,TGTGCCAGCAGCTCGCGGTTAACACCATCCGGGAGCTCACTTGGTGGCTACACCTTC
TRBV2,.,TRBJ1-1,.,CASSEEHNTEAFF,TGTGCCAGCAGTGAAGAGCACAACACTGAAGCTTTCTTT
TRBV4-3,.,TRBJ1-3,once,CASSQRAVSGNTIYF,TGCGCCAGCAGCCAGAGGGCCGTCTCTGGAAACACCATATATTTT
TRBV15,.,TRBJ1-4,.,CATSVDSGREKLFF,TGTGCCACCAGCGTAGATTCGGGGCGGGAAAAACTGTTTTTT
TRBV29-1,.,TRBJ1-4,once,CSVEVAEKLFF,TGCAGCGTTGAAGTTGCGGAAAAACTGTTTTTT
TRBV6-5,TRBD1,TRBJ2-7,.,CASSQRTGAYHEQYF,TGTGCCAGCAGTCAACGGACAGGGGCTTACCACGAGCAGTACTTC
TRBV19,TRBD1,TRBJ2-3,.,CASSIISAGTVATDTQYF,TGTGCCAGTAGTATTATCTCCGCCGGGACAGTCGCCACAGATACGCAGTATTTT
TRBV14,TRBD2,TRBJ2-7,.,CASSQKGPGLAGDFSYEQYF,TGTGCCAGCAGCCAAAAAGGCCCGGGACTAGCGGGGGACTTCTCCTACGAGCAGTACTTC
TRBV27,.,TRBJ1-2,.,CASSLSAAAASNYGYTF,TGTGCCAGCAGTTTATCAGCGGCAGCCGCCTCTAACTATGGCTACACCTTC
TRBV19,.,TRBJ2-1,.,CASSHPRGFYEQFF,TGTGCCAGTAGCCACCCTCGGGGGTTCTATGAGCAGTTCTTC
TRBV7-9,TRBD1,TRBJ1-1,.,CASSLALVDRGFDTEAFF,TGTGCCAGCAGCTTAGCGCTTGTGGACAGGGGGTTTGACACTGAAGCTTTCTTT
TRBV11-3,TRBD1,TRBJ2-7,.,CASSFYGQEAYEQYF,TGTGCCAGCAGCTTTTACGGACAGGAGGCCTACGAGCAGTACTTC
TRBV13,.,TRBJ1-2,.,CASSKSRGTVPQGATNYGYTF,TGTGCCAGCAGCAAATCTCGCGGGACGGTCCCTCAAGGGGCGACTAACTATGGCTACACCTTC
TRBV5-6,TRBD1,TRBJ1-1,once,CASSSMTGLNTEAFF,TGTGCCAGCAGCTCAATGACAGGGCTGAACACTGAAGCTTTCTTT
TRBV12-5,.,TRBJ1-1,.,CASGWLGPNDVRMNTEAFF,TGTGCTAGTGGTTGGCTGGGACCGAATGATGTGAGGATGAACACTGAAGCTTTCTTT
TRBV5-6,.,TRBJ1-2,few,CASSLAQNYGYTF,TGTGCCAGCAGCTTGGCACAAAACTATGGCTACACCTTC
TRBV19,.,TRBJ2-7,.,CASSIRMGSSYEQYF,TGTGCCAGTAGTATAAGAATGGGCAGCTCCTACGAGCAGTACTTC
TRBV7-9,TRBD1,TRBJ1-2,.,CASSFRGMEYGYTF,TGTGCCAGCAGCTTCAGGGGGATGGAGTATGGCTACACCTTC
TRBV5-1,.,TRBJ2-7,.,CASSLGSGWEQYF,TGCGCCAGCAGCCTGGGGTCCGGTTGGGAGCAGTACTTC
TRBV6-5,.,TRBJ1-2,.,CASSYSAGVGGYTF,TGTGCCAGCAGTTACTCGGCAGGGGTAGGTGGCTACACCTTC
TRBV7-2,.,TRBJ1-5,.,CASSPRQTSNQPQHF,TGTGCCAGCAGCCCAAGACAGACTAGCAATCAGCCCCAGCATTTT
TRBV5-4,TRBD1,TRBJ1-2,.,CASSEPTGGGLYGYTF,TGTGCCAGCAGCGAACCCACAGGGGGCGGTTTATATGGCTACACCTTC
TRBV2,.,TRBJ2-7,.,CASSDPRGLTYEQYF,TGTGCCAGCAGTGATCCCCGGGGGCTAACCTACGAGCAGTACTTC
TRBV5-6,.,TRBJ2-3,.,CASSHGVLGTDTQYF,TGTGCCAGCAGCCACGGGGTATTAGGAACAGATACGCAGTATTTT
TRBV29-1,.,TRBJ1-1,.,CSVEDIGTGLYEAFF,TGCAGCGTTGAAGATATTGGTACAGGCCTATACGAAGCTTTCTTT
TRBV7-9,.,TRBJ1-2,.,CASSLVNYGYTF,TGTGCCAGCAGCTTAGTAAACTATGGCTACACCTTC
TRBV5-4,TRBD1,TRBJ1-6,.,CASSLQGANLNSPLHF,TGTGCCAGCAGCCTACAGGGGGCCAATCTTAATTCACCCCTCCACTTT
TRBV9,.,TRBJ2-2,.,CASSVRQASNTGELFF,TGTGCCAGCAGCGTAAGACAGGCATCGAACACCGGGGAGCTGTTTTTT
TRBV5-1,TRBD1,TRBJ1-1,.,CASSQGTGVWNTEAFF,TGCGCCAGCAGCCAAGGGACAGGGGTATGGAACACTGAAGCTTTCTTT
TRBV19,.,TRBJ2-7,.,CASSIGDSRSYEQYF,TGTGCCAGTAGTATCGGAGACAGCCGCTCCTACGAGCAGTACTTC
TRBV5-1,TRBD1,TRBJ2-7,.,CASSLGTGDSYEQYF,TGCGCCAGCAGCTTAGGGACAGGGGACTCCTACGAGCAGTACTTC
TRBV10-1,TRBD1,TRBJ2-7,few,CASSESTGKYEQYF,TGCGCCAGCAGTGAGTCGACAGGGAAATACGAGCAGTACTTC
TRBV5-5,TRBD1,TRBJ1-4,.,CASSRDSIDEKLFF,TGTGCCAGCAGCCGGGACAGCATCGATGAAAAACTGTTTTTT